These T cell receptor beta chains were read from a single sample in a study of T cell responses to AZD1222 COVID-19 vaccine. TCRdb keeps only in-frame clones here, not all; method: immunoSEQ multiplex PCR. The data hold roughly 200,000 clones, with about 95% observed a single time. The sequenced sample was peripheral blood, obtained 28 days after the second dose of the MenACWY control vaccine. These TCRs come from an adult who received the MenACWY meningococcal vaccine as a control. Both conserved end residues are part of each CDR3. D genes are given only for firm matches. Where a row states a size, it is once, few, many or the class of an expanded clone; other rows omit it.

D gene: TRBD1; V gene: TRBV6-5; J gene: TRBJ1-3; clone size: -; CDR3 DNA: TGTGCCAGTACGGACAGACAGGGGTACACCATATATTTT; CDR3 protein: CASTDRQGYTIYF
D gene: -; V gene: TRBV30; J gene: TRBJ2-3; clone size: -; CDR3 DNA: TGTGCCTGGAGTGCTCTGGCGGTAACAGATACGCAGTATTTT; CDR3 protein: CAWSALAVTDTQYF
D gene: TRBD1; V gene: TRBV6-5; J gene: TRBJ2-2; clone size: -; CDR3 DNA: TGTGAAGGGGGCCACGGGGAGCTGTTTTTT; CDR3 protein: CEGGHGELFF
D gene: TRBD2; V gene: TRBV28; J gene: TRBJ2-7; clone size: -; CDR3 DNA: TGTGCCAGCAGTTCCGGACTAGCGGGAATCTACGAGCAGTACTTC; CDR3 protein: CASSSGLAGIYEQYF
D gene: -; V gene: TRBV7-9; J gene: TRBJ2-7; clone size: -; CDR3 DNA: TGTGCCAGCAGCCCCGCCATGCCCTACGAGCAGTACTTC; CDR3 protein: CASSPAMPYEQYF
D gene: TRBD2; V gene: TRBV6-5; J gene: TRBJ2-1; clone size: -; CDR3 DNA: TGTGCCAGCAGTCTTAGCGGGGGGGCCGCCCATGAGCAGTTCTTC; CDR3 protein: CASSLSGGAAHEQFF
D gene: -; V gene: TRBV28; J gene: TRBJ1-2; clone size: -; CDR3 DNA: TGTGCCAGCCTGTTTCCCCACAACCAGGGGATCTATGGCTACACCTTC; CDR3 protein: CASLFPHNQGIYGYTF
D gene: -; V gene: TRBV19; J gene: TRBJ2-3; clone size: -; CDR3 DNA: TGTGCCAGTAGTACGACATGGGGCGGGAATACAGATACGCAGTATTTT; CDR3 protein: CASSTTWGGNTDTQYF
D gene: TRBD2; V gene: TRBV5-1; J gene: TRBJ2-2; clone size: once; CDR3 DNA: TGCGCCAGCAGCTTGGCAGCTAGCGGGGCCGGGGAGCTGTTTTTT; CDR3 protein: CASSLAASGAGELFF
D gene: -; V gene: TRBV6-1; J gene: TRBJ2-7; clone size: -; CDR3 DNA: TGTGCCAGCAGTGAGAGGCAGCCCTACGAGCAGTACTTC; CDR3 protein: CASSERQPYEQYF
D gene: TRBD2; V gene: TRBV28; J gene: TRBJ2-5; clone size: -; CDR3 DNA: TGTGCCAGCAGTTCCGCCCCAAGCGGGGGCCTCCAAGAGACCCAGTACTTC; CDR3 protein: CASSSAPSGGLQETQYF
D gene: -; V gene: TRBV29-1; J gene: TRBJ2-1; clone size: -; CDR3 DNA: TGCAGCGTTGATGCCGCCCTCAATGAGCAGTTCTTC; CDR3 protein: CSVDAALNEQFF
D gene: TRBD2; V gene: TRBV28; J gene: TRBJ2-7; clone size: -; CDR3 DNA: TGTGCCAGCAGTTTATCGGCTAGCGGAAAGGAGTACTTC; CDR3 protein: CASSLSASGKEYF
D gene: -; V gene: TRBV6-2/TRBV6-3; J gene: TRBJ2-5; clone size: -; CDR3 DNA: TGTGCCAGCAGTTCCCCCTTTCTGACTAAAGAGACCCAGTACTTC; CDR3 protein: CASSSPFLTKETQYF
D gene: -; V gene: TRBV6-5; J gene: TRBJ2-7; clone size: -; CDR3 DNA: TGTGCCAGCAGTTCCCTAACGGGGCTCTACGAGCAGTACTTC; CDR3 protein: CASSSLTGLYEQYF
D gene: TRBD1; V gene: TRBV5-1; J gene: TRBJ1-5; clone size: -; CDR3 DNA: TGCGCCAGCAGCAGCGGGACAGATCAGCCCCAGCATTTT; CDR3 protein: CASSSGTDQPQHF
D gene: TRBD1; V gene: TRBV30; J gene: TRBJ1-1; clone size: -; CDR3 DNA: TGTGCCTGGAGTGTAGGGACAGGGGAGACTGAAGCTTTCTTT; CDR3 protein: CAWSVGTGETEAFF
D gene: -; V gene: TRBV7-2; J gene: TRBJ1-5; clone size: -; CDR3 DNA: TGTGCCAGCAGCCCGGGTTCTAATCAGCCCCAGCATTTT; CDR3 protein: CASSPGSNQPQHF
D gene: TRBD2; V gene: TRBV6-2/TRBV6-3; J gene: TRBJ2-7; clone size: -; CDR3 DNA: TGTGCCAGCAGTTATAGCGGGAGGGGGACGATCTACGAGCAGTACTTC; CDR3 protein: CASSYSGRGTIYEQYF
D gene: -; V gene: TRBV5-1; J gene: TRBJ1-2; clone size: -; CDR3 DNA: TGCGCCAGCAGCTTGGACAGGCCCCAGGGGGGCTACACCTTC; CDR3 protein: CASSLDRPQGGYTF
D gene: -; V gene: TRBV6-1; J gene: TRBJ1-6; clone size: -; CDR3 DNA: TGTGCCAGCAGTGAAGAGAGCTCCTATAATTCACCCCTCCACTTT; CDR3 protein: CASSEESSYNSPLHF
D gene: TRBD1; V gene: TRBV19; J gene: TRBJ2-2; clone size: -; CDR3 DNA: TGTGCCAGTAGTATCTATACAGGGGGTACCGGGGAGCTGTTTTTT; CDR3 protein: CASSIYTGGTGELFF
D gene: -; V gene: TRBV19; J gene: TRBJ1-2; clone size: -; CDR3 DNA: TGTGCCAGTAGTATAGACTCCGGGACACGGGCGAATGGCTACACCTTC; CDR3 protein: CASSIDSGTRANGYTF
D gene: -; V gene: TRBV13; J gene: TRBJ1-1; clone size: -; CDR3 DNA: TGTGCCAGCAGCTTAGTTCCACTGAACACTGAAGCTTTCTTT; CDR3 protein: CASSLVPLNTEAFF
D gene: -; V gene: TRBV30; J gene: TRBJ1-6; clone size: once; CDR3 DNA: TGTGCCTGGAGAAATCCACCCTATAATTCACCCCTCCACTTT; CDR3 protein: CAWRNPPYNSPLHF
D gene: TRBD2; V gene: TRBV5-1; J gene: TRBJ2-2; clone size: -; CDR3 DNA: TGCGCCAGCAGCTTGGTTCCAGCGGGAGGGACCGGGGAGCTGTTTTTT; CDR3 protein: CASSLVPAGGTGELFF
D gene: TRBD1; V gene: TRBV7-8; J gene: TRBJ2-7; clone size: once; CDR3 DNA: TGTGCCAGCAGCCTTGACGGACAGGGGGTGACCGAGCAGTACTTC; CDR3 protein: CASSLDGQGVTEQYF
D gene: -; V gene: TRBV4-3; J gene: TRBJ2-5; clone size: -; CDR3 DNA: TGCGCCAGCAGCCAAGGGACAGCGCAAGAGACCCAGTACTTC; CDR3 protein: CASSQGTAQETQYF
D gene: TRBD2; V gene: TRBV28; J gene: TRBJ2-7; clone size: -; CDR3 DNA: TGTGCCAGCAGTTCTAGCGGGTCTTCCTACGAGCAGTACTTC; CDR3 protein: CASSSSGSSYEQYF
D gene: -; V gene: TRBV2; J gene: TRBJ1-5; clone size: -; CDR3 DNA: TGTGCCAGCAGTAAGGGTAGGTCTCAGCCCCAGCATTTT; CDR3 protein: CASSKGRSQPQHF
D gene: TRBD2; V gene: TRBV7-3; J gene: TRBJ2-1; clone size: -; CDR3 DNA: TGTGCCAGCAGCTCCGGACTAGATAGCTCCTACAATGAGCAGTTCTTC; CDR3 protein: CASSSGLDSSYNEQFF
D gene: -; V gene: TRBV7-9; J gene: TRBJ1-1; clone size: -; CDR3 DNA: TGTGCCAGCAGTGCCAACACTGAAGCTTTCTTT; CDR3 protein: CASSANTEAFF
D gene: -; V gene: TRBV11-3; J gene: TRBJ2-1; clone size: -; CDR3 DNA: TGTGCCAGCAGCTTAGGGGCCAATGAGCAGTTCTTC; CDR3 protein: CASSLGANEQFF
D gene: -; V gene: TRBV19; J gene: TRBJ1-5; clone size: -; CDR3 DNA: TGTGCCAGTAGTATTTGGACACCGGGTGAGCCCCAGCATTTT; CDR3 protein: CASSIWTPGEPQHF
D gene: TRBD1; V gene: TRBV7-3; J gene: TRBJ1-6; clone size: -; CDR3 DNA: TGTGCCAGCAGCTCGTCGACAGGGGCCGCTTCACCCCTCCACTTT; CDR3 protein: CASSSSTGAASPLHF
D gene: TRBD1; V gene: TRBV6-5; J gene: TRBJ1-5; clone size: -; CDR3 DNA: TGTGCCAGCAGTTACTTGCTCGGTTCAGGGGGTCAGCCCCAGCATTTT; CDR3 protein: CASSYLLGSGGQPQHF
D gene: -; V gene: TRBV5-1; J gene: TRBJ2-7; clone size: few; CDR3 DNA: TGCGCCAGCAGCTTGGGAGCTAGCACGTACTCCTACGAGCAGTACTTC; CDR3 protein: CASSLGASTYSYEQYF
D gene: -; V gene: TRBV21-1; J gene: TRBJ1-2; clone size: once; CDR3 DNA: TGTGCCAGCAGCAAGGGCAGGGGCTATGGCTACACCTTC; CDR3 protein: CASSKGRGYGYTF
D gene: -; V gene: TRBV5-4; J gene: TRBJ1-1; clone size: -; CDR3 DNA: TGTGCCAGCAGCAAACAGGGGAACACTGAAGCTTTCTTT; CDR3 protein: CASSKQGNTEAFF
D gene: -; V gene: TRBV27; J gene: TRBJ2-7; clone size: -; CDR3 DNA: TGTGCCAGCAGTCTTACGGAATCCTACGAGCAGTACTTC; CDR3 protein: CASSLTESYEQYF
D gene: TRBD1; V gene: TRBV11-2; J gene: TRBJ1-4; clone size: -; CDR3 DNA: TGTGCCAGCAGCTTACGACAGGGACCAACTAATGAAAAACTGTTTTTT; CDR3 protein: CASSLRQGPTNEKLFF
D gene: TRBD2; V gene: TRBV4-3; J gene: TRBJ2-4; clone size: -; CDR3 DNA: TGCGCCAGCAGCCCGCCGGGACTAGCGGGGGGCACCATAGCCAAAAACATTCAGTACTTC; CDR3 protein: CASSPPGLAGGTIAKNIQYF
D gene: -; V gene: TRBV11-2; J gene: TRBJ1-1; clone size: -; CDR3 DNA: TGTGCCAGCAGCTTAGATCGGACAGTGAACACTGAAGCTTTCTTT; CDR3 protein: CASSLDRTVNTEAFF
D gene: TRBD2; V gene: TRBV5-1; J gene: TRBJ2-7; clone size: -; CDR3 DNA: TGCGCCAGCAGCACCGGACTAGCGGGGGGGATTGCCTCCTACGAGCAGTACTTC; CDR3 protein: CASSTGLAGGIASYEQYF
D gene: TRBD2; V gene: TRBV2; J gene: TRBJ2-1; clone size: -; CDR3 DNA: TGTGCCAGCAGTGACCTCCCGGGGGGGCCTTACAATGAGCAGTTCTTC; CDR3 protein: CASSDLPGGPYNEQFF
D gene: -; V gene: TRBV27; J gene: TRBJ2-3; clone size: -; CDR3 DNA: TGTGCCAGCAGTTTATCGTCGACCCGACAGGGGAGGGAAGATACGCAGTATTTT; CDR3 protein: CASSLSSTRQGREDTQYF
D gene: -; V gene: TRBV6-5; J gene: TRBJ1-2; clone size: -; CDR3 DNA: TGTGCCAGCAGTATCCACAGGTTTGGCTACACCTTC; CDR3 protein: CASSIHRFGYTF